This T cell receptor (beta chain) originates from a study of CD8 T cells in ankylosing spondylitis. General study points: A CD8+ phenotype characterized the disease-linked clones, which were relatively rare in peripheral blood. It appeared that ankylosing spondylitis blood was characterized by a TCR beta motif of roughly 8 highly homologous variants.

At least ten counts were recorded for this clonotype. Its antigen is undetermined. From the 5' RACE reads, TCRdb called clonotypes with MiXCR, one entry per CDR3 protein. This sample has roughly 350,000 distinct CDR3 sequences, with less than 10% found just once. The CDR3 contains 14 residues. Losses at the gene ends were 4 bases for V and 12 bases for J; bases not matched to a gene: 12. Germline-derived CDR1 and CDR2 are DFQATT and SNEGSKA (reference sequence). This receptor was identified in a male donor with ankylosing spondylitis. Sequencing was performed on blood, either unsorted or a sorted T cell fraction (not recorded which). V gene TRBV20-1 combines with J gene TRBJ2-1; TRBD2 aligns across 10 bases. The CDR3 DNA sequence: TGCAGTGCTAAAGCTAGCGGGGGCGTTGGATGGCAGTTCTTC. As protein: CSAKASGGVGWQFF.